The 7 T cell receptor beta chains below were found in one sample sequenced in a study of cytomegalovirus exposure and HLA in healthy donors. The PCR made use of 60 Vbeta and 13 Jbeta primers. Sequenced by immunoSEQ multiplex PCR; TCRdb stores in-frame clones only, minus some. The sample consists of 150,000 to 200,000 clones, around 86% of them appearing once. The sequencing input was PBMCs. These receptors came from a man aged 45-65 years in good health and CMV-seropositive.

The CDR3 reads CASSVPEINYGYTF. DNA for the CDR3: TGTGCCAGCAGTGTGCCAGAAATTAACTATGGCTACACCTTC. V is TRBV2 and J is TRBJ1-2; D gene uncertain. The germline V and J ends were trimmed by 4 bases and 1 base, with 10 bases remaining between them. Per the germline V gene, CDR1 is SNHLY and CDR2 is FYNNEI. The CDR3 contains 14 residues. The full variable domain, completed using reference TRBV2 and TRBJ1-2, is EPEVTQTPSHQVTQMGQEVILRCVPISNHLYFYWYRQILGQKVEFLVSFYNNEISEKSEIFDDQFSVERPDGSNFTLKIRSTKLEDSAMYFCASSVPEINYGYTFGSGTRLTVV.

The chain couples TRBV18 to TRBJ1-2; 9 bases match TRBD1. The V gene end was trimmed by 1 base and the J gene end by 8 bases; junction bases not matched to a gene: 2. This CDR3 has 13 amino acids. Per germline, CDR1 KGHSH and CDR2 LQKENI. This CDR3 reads CASSPRTGEGYTF. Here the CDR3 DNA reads TGTGCCAGCTCACCACGGACAGGGGAAGGCTACACCTTC.

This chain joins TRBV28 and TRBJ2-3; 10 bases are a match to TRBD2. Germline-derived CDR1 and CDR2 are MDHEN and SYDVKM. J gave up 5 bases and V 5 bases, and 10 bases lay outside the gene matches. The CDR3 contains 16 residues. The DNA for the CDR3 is TGTGCCAGCAGTCCCCCAGCGGGGGGGGAGCTAGATACGCAGTATTTT. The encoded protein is CASSPPAGGELDTQYF.

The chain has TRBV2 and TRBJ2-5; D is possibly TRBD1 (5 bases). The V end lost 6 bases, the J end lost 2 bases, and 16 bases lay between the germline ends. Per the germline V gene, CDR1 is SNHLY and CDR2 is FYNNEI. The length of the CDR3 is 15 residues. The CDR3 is CASRPQTVSQETQYF. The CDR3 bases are TGTGCCAGCAGACCCCAGACAGTCTCTCAAGAGACCCAGTACTTC.

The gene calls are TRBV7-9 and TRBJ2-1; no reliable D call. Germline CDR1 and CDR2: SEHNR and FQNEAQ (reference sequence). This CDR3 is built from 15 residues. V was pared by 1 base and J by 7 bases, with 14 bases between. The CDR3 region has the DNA TGTGCCAGCAGCTTAGTTCCCAACCGCGCGAATGAGCAGTTCTTC. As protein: CASSLVPNRANEQFF.

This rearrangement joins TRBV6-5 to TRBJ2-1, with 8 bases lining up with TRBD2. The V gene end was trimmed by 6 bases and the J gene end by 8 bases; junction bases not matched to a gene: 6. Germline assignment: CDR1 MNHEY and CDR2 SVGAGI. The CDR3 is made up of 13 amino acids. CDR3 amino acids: CASRPAGVDEQFF. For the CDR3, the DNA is TGTGCCAGCAGGCCAGCGGGGGTCGATGAGCAGTTCTTC.

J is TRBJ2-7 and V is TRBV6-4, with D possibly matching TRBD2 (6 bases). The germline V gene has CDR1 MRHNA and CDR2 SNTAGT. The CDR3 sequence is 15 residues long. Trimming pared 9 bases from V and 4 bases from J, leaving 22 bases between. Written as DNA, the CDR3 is TGTGCCAGGTACCTGGGCGCCGGGACTGAATACGAGCAGTACTTC. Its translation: CARYLGAGTEYEQYF.